The 4 T cell receptor beta chains presented below share a single source sample, sequenced in a study of healthy donors' naive CD4 and CD8 T cells. A linear amplification protocol produced the TCR libraries from around 0.55 ug of total RNA. TCRdb re-called the reads through MiXCR, storing one row per CDR3 protein. The sample comprises 180,000 or so distinct CDR3 sequences, around 70% of which are singletons, and more than 2% rests with the top ten. Sequencing input: naive CD4+ and CD8+ T cells sorted from blood, pooled from several donors. These TCRs come from a pool of human donors in good health; the sample pools cells from several healthy donors.

The chain employs TRBV15 and TRBJ1-5; the D gene is possibly TRBD1 (5 bases). The germline V and J ends were trimmed by 0 bases and 6 bases, with 15 bases remaining between them. CDR3 size: 16 residues. Germline V lookup: CDR1 LNHNV, CDR2 YYDKDF (reference sequence). The CDR3 DNA is TGTGCCACCAGCAGAGATAGGGCAGGGAAGCTTCAGCCCCAGCATTTT. It encodes CATSRDRAGKLQPQHF.

This chain uses TRBV28 with TRBJ2-1; the D is unclear. The CDR3 runs to 14 residues. CDR1 and CDR2 from the germline V gene are MDHEN and SYDVKM. Trimming stripped 2 bases from V and 5 bases from J, with 10 bases between. DNA of the CDR3: TGTGCCAGCAGTTTAGTCACTTATGACAATGAGCAGTTCTTC. This sequence encodes CASSLVTYDNEQFF.

The chain recombines TRBV29-1 with TRBJ1-1, with 7 bases that match TRBD1. CDR3 length equals 11 residues. The V and J ends lost 6 bases and 10 bases, in that order; junction bases with no gene match: 8. In germline, CDR1 is SQVTM, CDR2 ANQGSEA. This chain's CDR3 is CSVSTGVVAFF. The CDR3 DNA reads TGCAGCGTCTCTACAGGGGTGGTAGCTTTCTTT.

This chain uses TRBV28 with TRBJ1-5; D is undetermined. This CDR3 is 17 amino acids long. The V end was cut by 3 bases, the J end by 2 bases, with 17 bases between. Germline lookup yields CDR1 MDHEN and CDR2 SYDVKM. The CDR3, as DNA: TGTGCCAGCAGTTTGTCTGCGGGGTTGTTAGGCAATCAGCCCCAGCATTTT. It encodes CASSLSAGLLGNQPQHF.